This TCR beta chain came from a study of graft-versus-host responses after intestinal transplantation. Study background: Grafts were multivisceral, liver-intestinal, or isolated intestinal. Every recipient underwent anti-thymocyte globulin induction, then tacrolimus and steroids for three to four years.

Study results and limitations: Those patients showing graft-donor T cell macrochimerism displayed high graft-versus-host to host-versus-graft clonal ratios in allografts. Early post-transplant declines in HvG were associated with peak levels of circulating GvH clones.

As to this clone: Its antigen is not known.

CDR1 and CDR2 (germline): SGHRS, YFSETQ. The V end lost 4 bases, the J end lost 8 bases, and 15 bases lay between the germline ends. CDR3 length: 13 residues. Clones were sequenced by immunoSEQ multiplex PCR, and TCRdb holds only the in-frame ones, with some missing. The table includes around 110,000 clones, 90% to 95% detected once. This rearrangement joins TRBV5-1 to TRBJ1-2, with D unclear. The receptor comes from a human donor who was the organ donor for an intestinal transplant. The starting material was unstimulated CD4+ T cells sorted from spleen or lymph node cells, obtained before transplant. CDR3 nucleotides: TGCGCCAGCAGCGGTTATGGCAGCAGGGGCTACACCTTC. This encodes CASSGYGSRGYTF.